This T cell receptor (beta chain) was found in a study of T-cell reconstitution after alpha-beta-depleted transplantation in children. TCRbeta library preparation incorporated unique molecular identifiers. TCRdb ran MiXCR on the PCR reads and lists one entry per CDR3 protein. The sample lists about 500,000 distinct CDR3 sequences, around a third occurring once. V lost 0 bases to trimming and J lost 4 bases; unmatched junction nucleotides: 11. In germline, CDR1 is LGHNA, CDR2 YNFKEQ. CDR3 length: 17 amino acids. This clonotype occurred a few times. The source material was PBMCs from the stem cell graft donor, sampled from the stem cell graft. The gene calls are TRBV4-2 and TRBJ1-2, with 7 bases that match TRBD1. This receptor was obtained from a human donor who donated a stem cell graft to a child with aplastic anemia. The CDR3 is CASSQDPGQEGSYGYTF. In DNA, the CDR3 is TGTGCCAGCAGCCAAGATCCCGGACAGGAGGGCTCCTATGGCTACACCTTC.